The clone carrying this TCR beta chain was seen repeatedly, ten times or more. No antigen is known for it. Unique molecular identifier tags were affixed to discrete cDNA molecules. Using its own MiXCR run on the 5' RACE reads, TCRdb lists one record per CDR3 protein. The sample lists roughly 30,000 distinct CDR3 sequences; more than 4% were seen once. Per the germline V gene, CDR1 is SGHTA and CDR2 is FQGNSA. This CDR3 has 14 residues. V lost 2 bases and J lost 5, with 12 bases in between. The data stem from a study of early T cells in non-severe SARS-CoV-2 infection. Across the whole study: Sequencing input comprised bulk RNA from unsorted whole blood; chain pairing was not available. Study-wide points: The VDJdb matching leaned toward anti-spike CD8 responses and overlooked private and CD4 specificities.

Specimen: whole blood. The chain is built from TRBV7-2 and TRBJ1-2; D is possibly TRBD1 (5 bases). The TCR was taken from an adult who was a healthcare worker with PCR-confirmed SARS-CoV-2 infection or an uninfected control (not recorded which). CDR3 nucleotides: TGTGCCAGCAGCTTACGGGGCCGGGATTATGGCTACACCTTC. This translates into CASSLRGRDYGYTF.